The subject of this entry is one TCR beta chain. Method: immunoSEQ multiplex PCR; TCRdb's copy keeps in-frame clones and lacks some. Altogether 65,000 to 75,000 clones are present, roughly 80% being singletons, with the ten largest covering more than 9.5%. These data are taken from a study of blood T cell repertoires in COVID-19. Overall study context: From the United States, Italy and Spain came samples of acute and convalescent COVID-19. T cells, B-cell-depleted T cells, or PBMCs supplied cDNA or gDNA.

J was trimmed by 5 bases and V by 9 bases; bases with no gene match: 7. Germline CDR1 LNHDA, CDR2 SQIVND (reference sequence). The CDR3 consists of 13 residues. This chain links TRBV19 with TRBJ1-1, with 9 positions matching TRBD1. This receptor was obtained from a woman of 80 years or more with acute or convalescent COVID-19. Sequencing was carried out using peripheral blood. CDR3 coding DNA: TGTGCCAGCATTGGACAGGGGAGGACTGAAGCTTTCTTT. It specifies CASIGQGRTEAFF.